The next 17 T cell receptor beta chains were all read from a single sample in a study of blood T cell repertoires in COVID-19. The method was immunoSEQ multiplex PCR; TCRdb's version includes in-frame clones alone and lacks a portion of them. The data show some 76,000 clones, roughly four fifths seen once. The source material was peripheral blood. These receptor sequences come from a human donor in a cohort sampled during active COVID-19.

This chain uses TRBV30 with TRBJ1-2; 9 bases align to TRBD1. Looked up from germline, CDR1 is GTSNPN and CDR2 is SVGIG (reference sequence). Trimming removed 0 bases from V and 8 bases from J; junction bases left unmatched: 4. This CDR3 region has 13 residues. CDR3 bases: TGTGCCTGGAGTGTGGGACAGGGCGGAGGCTACACCTTC. Its protein product is CAWSVGQGGGYTF. Supplemented by reference TRBV30 and TRBJ1-2, the full variable domain reads SQTIHQWPATLVQPVGSPLSLECTVEGTSNPNLYWYRQAAGRGLQLLFYSVGIGQISSEVPQNLSASRPQDRQFILSSKKLLLSDSGFYLCAWSVGQGGGYTFGSGTRLTVV.

This clone was seen more than once but under ten times. CDR3 nucleotide sequence: TGTGCCAGCAGCCGAAGCGGGGACAGCACAGATACGCAGTATTTT. This sequence encodes CASSRSGDSTDTQYF. V usage is TRBV7-6 and J usage is TRBJ2-3; 7 nucleotides align to TRBD2. Germline-derived CDR1 and CDR2 are SGHVS and FNYEAQ. CDR3 length equals 15 residues. Unmatched junction bases numbered 5, after V lost 5 bases and J lost 0 bases.

This chain uses TRBV4-1 with TRBJ2-1; 9 bases align to TRBD2. CDR1 and CDR2 from the germline V gene are MGHRA and YSYEKL. The CDR3 runs 16 residues. Trimming took 4 bases from V and 5 from J; bases not matched to a gene: 9. This chain's CDR3 is CASSPLAGTGNNEQFF. The DNA for the CDR3 is TGCGCCAGCAGCCCTCTAGCGGGGACTGGAAACAATGAGCAGTTCTTC.

In its sample, this clone was seen once. This chain links TRBV6-5 with TRBJ2-7, with 7 bases fitting TRBD1. This CDR3 has 13 amino acids. Germline trimming cut 2 bases from V and 5 bases from J; bases unmatched to any gene: 3. CDR1 and CDR2 (germline): MNHEY, SVGAGI. DNA of the CDR3: TGTGCCAGCAGTTACAGGGGGCAAAACGAGCAGTACTTC. Translating gives CASSYRGQNEQYF.

The rearrangement links TRBV5-1 to TRBJ1-4, with a possible D match to TRBD1 (5 bases). V lost 5 bases to trimming and J lost 0 bases, with 11 bases between them. The CDR3 spans 15 residues. Germline V lookup: CDR1 SGHRS, CDR2 YFSETQ. The CDR3 sequence is CASSMDTATNEKLFF. Written as DNA, the CDR3 is TGCGCCAGCAGTATGGACACCGCAACTAATGAAAAACTGTTTTTT.

This clone was seen just once. The gene calls are TRBV27 and TRBJ2-7; 7 nucleotides align to TRBD2. The ends lost 3 bases at V and 6 bases at J; junction bases unmatched: 5. Germline lookup yields CDR1 MNHEY and CDR2 SMNVEV (reference sequence). This CDR3 contains 13 residues. CDR3 loop: CASSFGGLGEQYF. DNA of the CDR3: TGTGCCAGCAGTTTCGGGGGGTTGGGCGAGCAGTACTTC.

The chain combines TRBV19 with TRBJ2-7, with 7 bases fitting TRBD1. V lost 5 bases and J lost 3; bases outside the gene matches: 4. The CDR3 sequence is 13 residues long. Germline-derived CDR1 and CDR2 are LNHDA and SQIVND (reference sequence). Written as DNA, the CDR3 is TGTGCCAGTAGTCCAGACAGGGACTACGAGCAGTACTTC. It translates to CASSPDRDYEQYF. The full variable domain, in which reference TRBV19 and TRBJ2-7 provide the parts outside the CDR3, is DGGITQSPKYLFRKEGQNVTLSCEQNLNHDAMYWYRQDPGQGLRLIYYSQIVNDFQKGDIAEGYSVSREKKESFPLTVTSAQKNPTAFYLCASSPDRDYEQYFGPGTRLTVT.

The J gene is TRBJ2-1, the V gene TRBV5-1; TRBD1 matches at 10 bases. Germline CDR1 SGHRS, CDR2 YFSETQ. This CDR3 region has 15 residues. Trimming removed 0 bases from V and 6 bases from J; junction bases left unmatched: 3. CDR3 nucleotide sequence: TGCGCCAGCAGCTTGGGAGGGACAGGGGCCAATGAGCAGTTCTTC. Protein sequence: CASSLGGTGANEQFF. The variable domain in full, completed from reference TRBV5-1 and TRBJ2-1, reads KAGVTQTPRYLIKTRGQQVTLSCSPISGHRSVSWYQQTPGQGLQFLFEYFSETQRNKGNFPGRFSGRQFSNSRSEMNVSTLELGDSALYLCASSLGGTGANEQFFGPGTRLTVL.

This chain uses TRBV29-1 with TRBJ2-1, with a possible D match to TRBD2 (7 bases). The CDR3 sequence is 11 residues long. V was trimmed by 3 bases and J by 14 bases, leaving 14 bases between them. Germline CDR1 reads SQVTM; CDR2 reads ANQGSEA. This CDR3 reads CSVEVGGPKFF. The CDR3 DNA follows: TGCAGCGTTGAGGTGGGGGGGCCAAAGTTCTTC.

This rearrangement joins TRBV5-1 to TRBJ2-3, with 12 nucleotides matching TRBD2. The CDR3 spans 18 residues. Germline V CDR1 and CDR2: SGHRS, YFSETQ. Germline trimming cut 5 bases from V and 2 bases from J; bases unmatched to any gene: 12. CDR3: CASRQEPTSGGPTDTQYF. The CDR3 DNA reads TGCGCCAGCAGACAGGAACCGACTAGCGGGGGACCCACAGATACGCAGTATTTT.

The chain recombines TRBV3-1 (or the pseudogene TRBV3-2) with TRBJ2-3; D perhaps matches TRBD1 (5 bases). Between the trimmed V and J ends, which lost 4 bases and 0 bases, there was a span of 5 bases. From germline, CDR1 is LGHDT and CDR2 YNNKEL (reference sequence). CDR3 length: 13 amino acids. The CDR3 DNA reads as TGTGCCAGCAGCCGACAGAGCACAGATACGCAGTATTTT. As protein: CASSRQSTDTQYF.

The chain uses TRBV5-1 and TRBJ1-5; possibly TRBD1 for D (5 bases). There are 15 residues in the CDR3. Looked up from germline, CDR1 is SGHRS and CDR2 is YFSETQ. The germline V and J ends were trimmed by 5 bases and 1 base, with 13 bases remaining between them. This CDR3 reads CASRSLPGSNQPQHF. The CDR3 nucleotides read TGCGCCAGCAGGTCCCTCCCAGGGAGCAATCAGCCCCAGCATTTT.

The CDR3, as DNA: TGTGCCAGCAGCCCTTACAGGGTTGCTAATGAAAAACTGTTTTTT. Translating it yields CASSPYRVANEKLFF. The chain links TRBV7-8 to TRBJ1-4, with D perhaps matching TRBD1 (6 bases). This CDR3 contains 15 residues. Looked up from germline, CDR1 is SGHVS and CDR2 is FQNEAQ. Trimming left V 5 bases short and J 3 bases short, with 13 bases between.

This chain uses TRBV7-9 with TRBJ2-1; the match to TRBD2 covers 7 bases. This CDR3 has 14 residues. The germline V gene encodes CDR1 SEHNR and CDR2 FQNEAQ (reference sequence). The J segment lost 4 bases and the V segment lost 3 bases, leaving 3 bases of the junction unmatched. The CDR3 spells CASSLTSNYNEQFF. CDR3 in DNA: TGTGCCAGCAGCTTGACTAGCAATTACAATGAGCAGTTCTTC.

This chain links TRBV2 with TRBJ2-5; no clear D. The CDR3 is 13 residues long. Trimming left V 8 bases short and J 2 bases short, with 12 bases between. Germline V CDR1 and CDR2: SNHLY, FYNNEI. The DNA of the CDR3 is TGTGCCAGCGGTGGTGACTCGCAAGAGACCCAGTACTTC. It translates to CASGGDSQETQYF. Full variable domain (outside the CDR3, taken from reference TRBV2 and TRBJ2-5): EPEVTQTPSHQVTQMGQEVILRCVPISNHLYFYWYRQILGQKVEFLVSFYNNEISEKSEIFDDQFSVERPDGSNFTLKIRSTKLEDSAMYFCASGGDSQETQYFGPGTRLLVL.

The genes are TRBV5-1 and TRBJ1-1; D remains unclear. Trimming took 5 bases from V and 1 from J, leaving 6 bases between them. Germline CDR1 SGHRS, CDR2 YFSETQ. The CDR3 runs 12 residues. Written as DNA, the CDR3 is TGCGCCAGCAGAAGCGGGAACACTGAAGCTTTCTTT. The encoded protein is CASRSGNTEAFF.

The chain links TRBV2 to TRBJ1-2, with TRBD1 matching 8 bases. Per germline, CDR1 SNHLY and CDR2 FYNNEI. The CDR3 is made up of 12 amino acids. V was clipped by 8 bases and J by 6 bases; unmatched bases: 5. CDR3 DNA sequence: TGTGCCAGCGGTGGACAGGGTCATGGCTACACCTTC. This translates into CASGGQGHGYTF.